The 32 T cell receptor beta chains listed next were all sequenced from one sample in a study of human T cells and chemical hapten exposure. Stated time point: patch test 2, 6 weeks after DPC sensitization. As for treatment: therapeutic diphenylcyclopropenone sensitization with weekly scalp DPC. In TCRdb, the RACE reads were re-called with MiXCR into one record per CDR3 protein. The table lists approximately 350,000 distinct CDR3 sequences, over 6% of them singletons. The sample was whole blood, taken in connection with sensitization to the hapten diphenylcyclopropenone (DPC). The receptors were gathered from a woman younger than 30 with alopecia areata. Some clones in this sample may be carry-over from other donors' samples.

This clonotype was recorded many times. Mismatch with germline at one junction end may stem from a read error. This chain links TRBV5-1 with TRBJ2-3, with D possibly matching TRBD2 (5 bases). CDR1 and CDR2 from the germline V gene are SGHRS and YFSETQ. The CDR3 has 14 residues. The CDR3 region has the DNA TGTGCCAGCAGCTCTACCGGGGTCACAGATACGCAGTATTTT. Amino acids: CASSSTGVTDTQYF. Filled out from reference TRBV5-1 and TRBJ2-3, the complete variable domain reads KAGVTQTPRYLIKTRGQQVTLSCSPISGHRSVSWYQQTPGQGLQFLFEYFSETQRNKGNFPGRFSGRQFSNSRSEMNVSTLELGDSALYLCASSSTGVTDTQYFGPGTRLTVL.

The chain recombines TRBV6-2 or TRBV6-3 with TRBJ1-5; 7 bases agree with TRBD1. Germline values: CDR1 MNHEY, CDR2 SVGEGT. The CDR3 is made up of 16 amino acids. V was pared by 8 bases and J by 5 bases, with 15 bases of the junction left unmatched. The CDR3 is CASRASRTGDYQPQHF. The CDR3 DNA is TGTGCCAGCCGCGCCTCAAGGACAGGAGATTATCAGCCCCAGCATTTT.

This clonotype was picked up many times. The chain recombines TRBV12-3 or TRBV12-4 with TRBJ1-1; TRBD1 might be the D (5 bases). Trimming removed 5 bases at V and 10 bases at J, with 14 bases between. The CDR3 totals 12 residues. The CDR3 nucleotides are TGTGCCAGCAGTCTAGAGGCAGGGAGAGCTTTCTTT. Amino acid sequence: CASSLEAGRAFF.

The V call is TRBV4-1, the J call TRBJ2-3; 15 bases match TRBD2. Looked up from germline, CDR1 is MGHRA and CDR2 is YSYEKL. The junction had 11 bases not matched to a gene; V was cut back by 6 bases and J by 4 bases. The CDR3 spans 18 residues. CDR3 loop: CASSRTRTSGGAPDTQYF. The CDR3 DNA sequence: TGCGCCAGCAGTCGTACAAGGACTAGCGGGGGGGCACCAGATACGCAGTATTTT.

This clonotype is termed large. The chain employs TRBV4-3 and TRBJ2-1; D is undetermined. CDR1 and CDR2 (germline): LGHNA, YSLEER. This CDR3 has 13 residues. V shed 0 bases and J shed 5 bases, with 5 bases lying between them. As DNA, the CDR3 is TGCGCCAGCAGCCAAGATGGGGACAATGAGCAGTTCTTC. It yields the protein CASSQDGDNEQFF.

In its sample, this clonotype was seen a few times. The chain carries TRBV4-1 and TRBJ1-2, with TRBD1 matching over 10 bases. Losses at the gene ends were 1 base for V and 4 bases for J; bases not matched to a gene: 12. Germline V gene lookup returns CDR1 MGHRA and CDR2 YSYEKL. This CDR3 region has 18 residues. CDR3 nucleotide sequence: TGCGCCAGCAGCCAAGTGGCTAGGGACAGGGGAGGAAGCTATGGCTACACCTTC. This codes for CASSQVARDRGGSYGYTF.

This clonotype was picked up a small number of times. The rearrangement joins TRBV2 to TRBJ2-2; no firm D call. CDR1 SNHLY and CDR2 FYNNEI come from the germline V gene. V lost 7 bases, J lost 1 base, and 10 bases lay in between. This CDR3 comprises 14 residues. The CDR3: CASTQSWNTGELFF. The CDR3 DNA reads TGTGCCAGCACCCAAAGTTGGAACACCGGGGAGCTGTTTTTT.

The V and J genes are TRBV7-6 and TRBJ2-2; tentative D call: TRBD1 (6 bases). V was pared by 5 bases and J by 6 bases, with 13 bases between. CDR3 length: 14 amino acids. Germline assignment: CDR1 SGHVS and CDR2 FNYEAQ. CDR3: CASSLGGMAGELFF. Here the CDR3 DNA reads TGTGCCAGCAGCCTAGGGGGAATGGCCGGGGAGCTGTTTTTT.

This clonotype was observed at least ten times. V usage is TRBV6-1 and J usage is TRBJ1-2; D uncertain. Germline V gene sequence: CDR1 MNHNS, CDR2 SASEGT. V dropped 6 bases and J dropped 2 bases, with 16 bases sitting between them. CDR3 length: 15 amino acids. This chain's CDR3 is CASRAGISTNYGYTF. The CDR3 DNA is TGTGCCAGCAGAGCCGGGATTTCGACCAACTATGGCTACACCTTC.

The rearrangement uses TRBV12-3 or TRBV12-4 and TRBJ2-7; D ambiguous. The length of the CDR3 is 13 residues. V was trimmed by 5 bases and J by 2 bases, leaving 10 bases between them. The CDR3 here is CASSIWGTYEQYF. DNA of the CDR3: TGTGCCAGCAGTATATGGGGTACCTACGAGCAGTACTTC.

This clonotype was counted between two and nine times. The V call is TRBV28, the J call TRBJ2-3; 8 bases align to TRBD1. This CDR3 contains 14 residues. V was pared by 6 bases and J by 2 bases, with 4 bases of the junction left unmatched. Per the germline V gene, CDR1 is MDHEN and CDR2 is SYDVKM. This chain's CDR3 is CASSHRGDTDTQYF. DNA for the CDR3: TGTGCCAGCAGCCACAGGGGGGACACAGATACGCAGTATTTT.

In its sample, this clonotype was seen a few times. V is TRBV12-3 or TRBV12-4 and J is TRBJ1-2, with 8 positions matching TRBD1. The CDR3 is 12 residues long. Trimming removed 5 bases from V and 8 bases from J; junction bases left unmatched: 4. CDR3 sequence (DNA): TGTGCCAGCAGTATTAACAGGGGGGGCTACACCTTC. Translated, it gives CASSINRGGYTF.

V gene TRBV4-1 combines with J gene TRBJ1-2, with D unresolved. The germline V gene encodes CDR1 MGHRA and CDR2 YSYEKL. V was trimmed by 1 base and J by 7 bases, leaving 10 bases between them. CDR3 length equals 13 residues. CDR3 nucleotides: TGCGCCAGCAGCCAAGTTACCCTCCCTGGCTACACCTTC. Translation gives CASSQVTLPGYTF.

This clonotype appeared many times. The chain carries TRBV29-1 and TRBJ1-2; weak D call: TRBD1 (6 bases). The ends were cut back, 6 bases at V and 7 bases at J, with 12 bases in the middle. The CDR3 consists of 11 residues. CDR1 is SQVTM, CDR2 ANQGSEA, per germline. The CDR3 spells CSVDGGGGYTF. CDR3 DNA sequence: TGCAGCGTGGATGGGGGCGGTGGCTACACCTTC.

This chain links TRBV25-1 with TRBJ2-3; D remains unclear. Germline CDR1 reads MGHDK; CDR2 reads SYGVNS. V lost 3 bases and J 5 bases, leaving 15 bases between the germline ends. The CDR3 length is 15 residues. The CDR3 DNA reads TGTGCCAGCAGTGATTCTAGGAGCCCCAAAGATACGCAGTATTTT. This gives the protein CASSDSRSPKDTQYF.

The DNA for the CDR3 is TGTGCCAGCAGTTTAAACACGTTGGCGGGGAGCACAGATACGCAGTATTTT. Protein product: CASSLNTLAGSTDTQYF. The V and J genes are TRBV12-3 or TRBV12-4 and TRBJ2-3, with a possible D match to TRBD2 (6 bases). This CDR3 is 17 amino acids long. V lost 2 bases and J lost 0, with 15 bases in between.

As for this clonotype: A much larger clone sits a single nucleotide away, making a read error possible. The J gene is TRBJ1-2, the V gene TRBV29-1; possible D gene TRBD1, 5 bases. The CDR3 covers 12 residues. Germline V CDR1 and CDR2: SQVTM, ANQGSEA. Trimming shortened V by 6 bases and J by 4 bases, and 12 bases separated the two germline ends. CDR3 in amino acids: CSVPLGGYGYTF. CDR3 nucleotide sequence: TGCAGCGTCCCCTTGGGGGGCTATGGCTACACCTTC.

This clonotype was detected ten times or more. This chain uses TRBV18 with TRBJ1-1; D not certain. This CDR3 is 13 amino acids long. The germline V gene encodes CDR1 KGHSH and CDR2 LQKENI. V was shortened by 2 bases and J by 4 bases, with 8 bases between the two germline ends. Here the CDR3 reads CASSPNPGTEAFF. In DNA, the CDR3 is TGTGCCAGCTCACCAAATCCGGGCACTGAAGCTTTCTTT. Full variable domain (rest looked up from reference TRBV18 and TRBJ1-1): NAGVMQNPRHLVRRRGQEARLRCSPMKGHSHVYWYRQLPEEGLKFMVYLQKENIIDESGMPKERFSAEFPKEGPSILRIQQVVRGDSAAYFCASSPNPGTEAFFGQGTRLTVV.

In this sample, this clonotype turned up many times. The chain employs TRBV7-8 and TRBJ1-1; 10 bases fit TRBD1. The CDR3 has 14 residues. The J segment lost 5 bases and the V segment lost 6 bases, leaving 6 bases of the junction unmatched. Germline V CDR1 and CDR2: SGHVS, FQNEAQ. CDR3 coding DNA: TGTGCCAGCAGTGTTGGGACAGGGGTGACTGAAGCTTTCTTT. Protein: CASSVGTGVTEAFF.

Of note for this clonotype: The junction departs from germline at one end; a sequencing error may be responsible. This rearrangement joins TRBV5-1 to TRBJ2-3, with 11 bases matching TRBD1. The CDR3 runs 14 residues. Germline V CDR1 and CDR2: SGHRS, YFSETQ. CDR3 protein: CASSSGTGGNTQFF. The CDR3 bases are TGCGCCAGCAGTTCCGGGACAGGGGGGAATACGCAGTTTTTT.

The V and J genes are TRBV6-2 or TRBV6-3 and TRBJ1-5, with TRBD1 matching over 7 bases. With 6 bases clipped from V and 4 bases from J, the junction kept 6 bases outside the gene matches. Germline CDR1 is MNHEY and CDR2 is SVGEGT. This CDR3 spans 14 amino acids. The CDR3 reads CASRGDSQNQPQHF. DNA of the CDR3: TGTGCCAGCAGGGGGGACAGCCAGAATCAGCCCCAGCATTTT.

This clonotype was detected many times. The chain combines TRBV24-1 with TRBJ1-1; D perhaps matches TRBD1 (5 bases). The CDR3 totals 14 residues. The germline gives CDR1 KGHDR, CDR2 SFDVKD. The ends were cut back, 4 bases at V and 4 bases at J, with 12 bases in the middle. Here the CDR3 reads CATSDPGKGTEAFF. The CDR3 DNA sequence: TGTGCCACCAGTGACCCAGGGAAGGGCACTGAAGCTTTCTTT.

This clonotype was picked up many times. The V call is TRBV21-1, the J call TRBJ1-3; whether TRBD1, the table's D call, matches the DNA was not checked. TRBV21-1 is a recognized pseudogene. This CDR3 spans 16 amino acids. The CDR3 sequence: CASSKALDRGGNTIYF. DNA of the CDR3: TGTGCCAGCAGCAAAGCCCTGGACAGGGGAGGAAACACCATATATTTT.

The chain is built from TRBV5-1 and TRBJ2-2, with 10 nucleotides matching TRBD2. The germline V gene encodes CDR1 SGHRS and CDR2 YFSETQ. CDR3 length: 15 amino acids. V lost 7 bases to trimming and J lost 5 bases; unmatched junction nucleotides: 8. The CDR3 is CASHPSGGDTGELFF. CDR3 coding DNA: TGCGCCAGCCATCCTAGCGGGGGCGATACCGGGGAGCTGTTTTTT. Full variable domain (outside the CDR3, taken from reference TRBV5-1 and TRBJ2-2): KAGVTQTPRYLIKTRGQQVTLSCSPISGHRSVSWYQQTPGQGLQFLFEYFSETQRNKGNFPGRFSGRQFSNSRSEMNVSTLELGDSALYLCASHPSGGDTGELFFGEGSRLTVL.

This clonotype was observed at least ten times. The genes are TRBV6-5 and TRBJ1-6, with TRBD1 matching 7 bases. The CDR3 sequence is 22 residues long. V was clipped by 0 bases and J by 6 bases; unmatched bases: 23. CDR1 and CDR2 (germline): MNHEY, SVGAGI. CDR3 sequence reads: CASSYSDDRDPHGDNLNSPLHF. The CDR3, as DNA: TGTGCCAGCAGTTACTCGGACGACAGGGATCCTCACGGGGATAATCTTAATTCACCCCTCCACTTT.

The chain couples TRBV20-1 to TRBJ2-7; TRBD1 is a possible D gene (5 bases). CDR1 and CDR2 from the germline V gene are DFQATT and SNEGSKA (reference sequence). Trimming cost V 1 base and J 6 bases, with 13 bases left between them. CDR3 size: 13 residues. The CDR3 is CSARVTTGSEQYF. In DNA form, the CDR3 reads TGCAGTGCTAGAGTAACCACAGGATCCGAGCAGTACTTC.

The rearrangement uses TRBV15 and TRBJ2-3; the D call may be TRBD1 or TRBD2 (6 bases each). The CDR3 has 15 residues. Germline V gives CDR1 LNHNV, CDR2 YYDKDF (reference sequence). Trimming took 0 bases from V and 4 from J, leaving 11 bases between them. This CDR3 reads CATSRDPGEADTQYF. The CDR3 bases are TGTGCCACCAGCAGAGACCCAGGGGAGGCAGATACGCAGTATTTT.

Many counts were recorded for this clonotype. The chain employs TRBV6-6 and TRBJ1-4; 7 bases are shared with TRBD1. The CDR3 is 12 amino acids. Per the germline V gene, CDR1 is MNHNY and CDR2 is SVGAGI (reference sequence). With V trimmed by 6 bases and J by 8 bases, 3 bases remained unmatched. The CDR3: CASSWTGEKLFF. DNA for the CDR3: TGTGCCAGCAGCTGGACAGGAGAAAAACTGTTTTTT.

This clonotype was counted between two and nine times. This chain uses TRBV6-2 or TRBV6-3 with TRBJ1-5; the match to TRBD1 covers 7 bases. The CDR3 has 15 amino acids. The germline V gene has CDR1 MNHEY and CDR2 SVGEGT. With V trimmed by 6 bases and J by 2 bases, 7 bases remained unmatched. CDR3 DNA sequence: TGTGCCAGCAGCCCCCAGGGGGGGGGCAATCAGCCCCAGCATTTT. This codes for CASSPQGGGNQPQHF.

The CDR3 here is CASSGGVRDNYGYTF. DNA for the CDR3: TGTGCCAGCAGCGGGGGAGTCAGGGATAACTATGGCTACACCTTC. The V call is TRBV7-9, the J call TRBJ1-2; D perhaps matches TRBD1 (5 bases). Per the germline V gene, CDR1 is SEHNR and CDR2 is FQNEAQ (reference sequence). The V gene lost 5 bases and the J gene lost 1 base, with 14 bases spanning the gap. The CDR3 loop spans 15 amino acids.

There are a few counts of this clonotype. V gene TRBV7-2 combines with J gene TRBJ2-1; TRBD2 agrees at 8 bases. The V gene's germline CDR1 is SGHTA and CDR2 FQGNSA. V gave up 5 bases and J gave up 0 bases; unmatched junction bases: 6. This CDR3 has 16 amino acids. CDR3 region: CASSVSGSDSYNEQFF. Written as DNA, the CDR3 is TGTGCCAGCAGCGTAAGCGGGAGCGACTCCTACAATGAGCAGTTCTTC.

This clonotype was detected ten times or more. V usage is TRBV20-1 and J usage is TRBJ2-3, with 9 positions matching TRBD2. The germline gives CDR1 DFQATT, CDR2 SNEGSKA (reference sequence). The V gene end was trimmed by 3 bases and the J gene end by 2 bases; junction bases not matched to a gene: 6. The CDR3 totals 15 residues. CDR3 loop: CSARASGEITDTQYF. The CDR3 DNA follows: TGCAGTGCTAGGGCTAGCGGGGAAATCACAGATACGCAGTATTTT.